This T cell receptor (beta chain) was documented in a study of control samples from healthy donors and cancer patients. The method was immunoSEQ multiplex PCR; TCRdb's version includes in-frame clones alone and lacks a portion of them. The sample consists of roughly 200,000 clones, roughly 94% of them appearing once. Looked up from germline, CDR1 is MNHEY and CDR2 is SVGAGI. The CDR3 spans 13 residues. Unmatched junction bases numbered 4, after V lost 8 bases and J lost 5 bases. The sequence derives from a man in his fifties in good health. The V gene is TRBV6-5, the J gene TRBJ2-2, with TRBD1 matching 8 bases. The sequenced material came from blood. CDR3 protein: CASSTGGTGELFF. DNA for the CDR3: TGTGCCAGCTCCACAGGGGGGACCGGGGAGCTGTTTTTT.